The rows below give T cell receptor beta chains drawn from one sample of a study of cytomegalovirus exposure and HLA in healthy donors. Assay used: immunoSEQ multiplex PCR; TCRdb lists only in-frame clones, some missing. The sample lists about 82,000 clones, around 82% occurring once. The sample was PBMCs. Every receptor here comes from a man aged 50 or older in good health and CMV-seronegative. Both conserved end residues are part of each CDR3. Clone size is given for some rows only: seen once, a few or many times, or a class if the clone is expanded.

TRBV11-3	NA	TRBJ2-1	CASSLGQGVGNEQFF
TRBV11-1	NA	TRBJ1-1	CASSFQPGLYNTEAFF
TRBV29-1	few	TRBJ1-2	CSVGRNNGYTF
TRBV5-4	NA	TRBJ2-5	CASSTHTPGGWRSQTQYF
TRBV5-5	NA	TRBJ2-2	CASSLWRLRELFF
TRBV28	NA	TRBJ2-7	CAIGRVGYEQYF
TRBV6-1	NA	TRBJ1-2	CASSRSPYDGYTF
TRBV9	NA	TRBJ2-4	CASSVGQGDIQYF
TRBV11-2	NA	TRBJ1-3	CASSLGAASIYF
TRBV18	NA	TRBJ1-5	CASSPEDSKNQPQHF
TRBV7-2	NA	TRBJ2-7	CASSLAGGTYEQYF
TRBV5-1	NA	TRBJ1-1	CASSSEPGSGTEAFF
TRBV25-1	NA	TRBJ2-6	CASERSGGANVLTF
TRBV28	few	TRBJ1-1	CASSSGVVIEAFF
TRBV6-5	NA	TRBJ2-1	CASKRTGGNEQFF
TRBV11-1	NA	TRBJ1-1	CASSYDGTGVSGTEAFF
TRBV14	NA	TRBJ2-7	CASSQDRAYEQYF
TRBV10-3	NA	TRBJ2-1	CATGLTRDNEQFF
TRBV19	NA	TRBJ2-1	CASRPTGLSYNEQFF
TRBV5-5	NA	TRBJ2-3	CASSPGQGAFTDTQYF
TRBV28	NA	TRBJ2-1	CASGGGQYNEQFF
TRBV20-1	NA	TRBJ2-5	CSARDGEGQYF
TRBV5-6	NA	TRBJ2-5	CASSLTSGGPRGTQYF
TRBV25-1	NA	TRBJ2-2	CASSEYRDTGELFF
TRBV18	many	TRBJ1-4	CASSSDSGVSFFF
TRBV7-3	many	TRBJ2-7	CASSLEASSEQYF
TRBV6-1	NA	TRBJ2-3	CASSERAGQGRTDTQYF
TRBV9	NA	TRBJ2-7	CASSVGILAGHEQYF
TRBV27	NA	TRBJ1-4	CASRLQGAREKLFF
TRBV6-5	NA	TRBJ2-1	CASSSRLDEQFF
TRBV5-1	NA	TRBJ1-6	CASSLAGTGEFSYNSPLHF
TRBV9	NA	TRBJ2-7	CASSVGPEALYEQYF
TRBV6-4	once	TRBJ2-4	CANEEPGPGYF
TRBV7-2	few	TRBJ2-7	CASSLDTYEQYF
TRBV9	NA	TRBJ2-7	CASSVAGDAVYEQYF
TRBV7-3	few	TRBJ2-3	CASSSDPRTSSSTDTQYF
TRBV5-1	NA	TRBJ1-5	CASSPFSLQGNQPQHF
TRBV11-3	once	TRBJ2-1	CASSRRTQEDYNEQFF
TRBV2	NA	TRBJ2-7	CASRPPTGTGIYEQYF
TRBV5-1	NA	TRBJ2-3	CASSLELAGTTDTQYF
TRBV10-2	NA	TRBJ1-5	CASSESSRGNQPQHF
TRBV5-6	NA	TRBJ1-4	CASSLRGGVNEKLFF
TRBV10-3	NA	TRBJ2-3	CAISESVLQGADTQYF
TRBV19	NA	TRBJ2-1	CASSTNDLGGNEQFF
TRBV10-3	NA	TRBJ2-5	CAISDPGQGKEYF
TRBV28	NA	TRBJ1-6	CATNSGVISPLHF
TRBV5-1	NA	TRBJ1-5	CASSLGESNQPQHF
TRBV5-5	NA	TRBJ2-5	CASSLGLLTEETQYF
TRBV19	NA	TRBJ2-6	CASSTRDRGLSGANVLTF
TRBV30	few	TRBJ1-3	CAWTYQGVLSGNTIYF
TRBV10-3	NA	TRBJ1-1	CAISVGGETEAFF
TRBV5-7	NA	TRBJ2-5	CASSPLTSSYF
TRBV21-1	NA	TRBJ2-3	CASSEGVVRTDTQYF
TRBV28	once	TRBJ1-2	CASSLSRQLVSYTF
TRBV28	NA	TRBJ1-6	CASSFTDYNSPLHF